This TCR beta chain was identified during a study of T cell responses to AZD1222 COVID-19 vaccine. At the level of the study: Both about-4-week and about-12-week second-dose recipients were combined.

Germline V gene lookup returns CDR1 SNHLY and CDR2 FYNNEI. V lost 0 bases and J 7 bases, leaving 5 bases between the germline ends. There are 12 residues in the CDR3. Notes on the study in general: Spike-specific TCR breadth and depth both grew after two AZD1222 doses. Donor demographics were predominantly white British with a female majority; clonal diversity may be underestimated.

TCRdb keeps only in-frame clones here, not all; method: immunoSEQ multiplex PCR. In the table there are around 130,000 clones, roughly 93% of which are singletons. As for this clone: What it binds is unknown.

The receptor was derived from an adult in good health. This chain uses TRBV2 with TRBJ2-3; D is ambiguous. The material was peripheral blood, obtained on day 0 of AZD1222 vaccination. The CDR3 sequence: CASSEADYTQYF. Written as DNA, the CDR3 is TGTGCCAGCAGTGAAGCGGATTATACGCAGTATTTT.